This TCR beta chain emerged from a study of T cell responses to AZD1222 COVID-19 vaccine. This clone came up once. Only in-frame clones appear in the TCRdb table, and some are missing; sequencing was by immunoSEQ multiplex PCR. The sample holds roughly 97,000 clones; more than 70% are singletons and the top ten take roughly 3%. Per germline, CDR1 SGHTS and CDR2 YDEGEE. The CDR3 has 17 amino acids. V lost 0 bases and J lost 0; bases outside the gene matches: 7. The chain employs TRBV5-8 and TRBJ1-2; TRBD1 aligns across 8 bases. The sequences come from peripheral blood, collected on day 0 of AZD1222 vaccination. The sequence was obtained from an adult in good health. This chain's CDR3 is CASSLVPGQAANYGYTF. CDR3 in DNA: TGTGCCAGCAGCTTGGTACCGGGACAGGCAGCTAACTATGGCTACACCTTC.